These 9 T cell receptor beta chains came from one sample sequenced in a study of circulating tumor DNA in untreated peripheral T-cell lymphoma. Profiling relied on immunoSEQ multiplex PCR, and the TCRdb table lists in-frame clones only, not all of them. The sample has 370 or so clones; 85% to 90% are singletons. Material: cell-free DNA from blood serum. Every receptor here comes from a human donor with peripheral T-cell lymphoma.

The chain employs TRBV28 and TRBJ1-4, with no clear D. Germline CDR1 is MDHEN and CDR2 is SYDVKM. The CDR3 length is 14 residues. V was cut by 3 bases and J by 0 bases, with 5 bases left in between. The CDR3 nucleotides are TGTGCCAGCAGTTTGGGGTCAACTAATGAAAAACTGTTTTTT. This translates into CASSLGSTNEKLFF. Supplemented by reference TRBV28 and TRBJ1-4, the full variable domain reads DVKVTQSSRYLVKRTGEKVFLECVQDMDHENMFWYRQDPGLGLRLIYFSYDVKMKEKGDIPEGYSVSREKKERFSLILESASTNQTSMYLCASSLGSTNEKLFFGSGTQLSVL.

V is TRBV29-1 and J is TRBJ2-1; possibly TRBD1 for D (6 bases). The CDR3 spans 13 residues. The germline V and J ends were trimmed by 5 bases and 5 bases, with 13 bases remaining between them. Germline V gene sequence: CDR1 SQVTM, CDR2 ANQGSEA. The CDR3 region is CSVRQANHNEQFF. The CDR3 coding sequence is TGCAGCGTTCGACAGGCGAACCACAATGAGCAGTTCTTC.

This clone came up once. V gene TRBV5-4 combines with J gene TRBJ2-5; the D call may be TRBD1 or TRBD2 (5 bases each). Per the germline V gene, CDR1 is SGHNT and CDR2 is YYREEE (reference sequence). Trimming left V 4 bases short and J 5 bases short, with 12 bases between. The CDR3 is 13 residues long. The CDR3 bases are TGTGCCAGCAGCCGGGACCAAGTGGAGACCCAGTACTTC. Residues: CASSRDQVETQYF.

This rearrangement joins TRBV2 to TRBJ1-2; 9 nucleotides agree with TRBD1. Per germline, CDR1 SNHLY and CDR2 FYNNEI. The V segment lost 5 bases and the J segment 4 bases; nucleotides outside the gene matches: 5. The CDR3 is made up of 14 amino acids. The CDR3 loop is CASSIQQGAYGYTF. Written as DNA, the CDR3 is TGTGCCAGCAGTATTCAACAGGGGGCCTATGGCTACACCTTC.

This chain links TRBV4-3 with TRBJ1-1, with 8 nucleotides matching TRBD1. Germline loops: CDR1 LGHNA, CDR2 YSLEER. V lost 5 bases to trimming and J lost 5 bases; unmatched junction nucleotides: 7. The CDR3 is 14 residues long. This chain's CDR3 is CASSLQGAGTEAFF. CDR3 sequence (DNA): TGCGCCAGCAGCTTGCAGGGGGCGGGTACTGAAGCTTTCTTT.

The chain employs TRBV9 and TRBJ2-5; the match to TRBD2 covers 15 bases. The CDR3 loop spans 19 amino acids. With 4 bases clipped from V and 2 bases from J, the junction kept 12 bases outside the gene matches. Germline values: CDR1 SGDLS, CDR2 YYNGEE. The CDR3, as DNA: TGTGCCAGCAGCCACCCCAGGACTAGCGGGGGGGCCCGGCAAGAGACCCAGTACTTC. Its translation: CASSHPRTSGGARQETQYF.

This clone was found a few times. The gene calls are TRBV5-1 and TRBJ2-2; 9 bases map to TRBD2. Germline CDR1 and CDR2: SGHRS and YFSETQ. J was trimmed by 8 bases and V by 3 bases; bases with no gene match: 8. This CDR3 comprises 15 residues. The CDR3 DNA reads as TGCGCCAGCAGCTCCTTAGCGGGAGCTGGTGGGGAGCTGTTTTTT. Protein product: CASSSLAGAGGELFF.

In its sample, this clone was seen a few times. V and J are TRBV5-6 and TRBJ1-4; D is perhaps TRBD1 (6 bases). Trimming pared 4 bases from V and 8 bases from J, leaving 12 bases between. Germline CDR1 is SGHDT and CDR2 is YYEEEE. The CDR3 spans 13 residues. The CDR3 spells CASSEPTGEKLFF. The CDR3 bases are TGTGCCAGCAGCGAACCCACAGGGGAAAAACTGTTTTTT.

This chain links TRBV7-8 with TRBJ2-1; D unclear. Germline CDR1 SGHVS, CDR2 FQNEAQ. The V end lost 1 base, the J end lost 0 bases, and 7 bases lay between the germline ends. This CDR3 spans 15 amino acids. CDR3 DNA: TGTGCCAGCAGCTTAGGTGCGCACTCCTACAATGAGCAGTTCTTC. Encoded protein: CASSLGAHSYNEQFF.